One T cell receptor (beta chain) is described in this entry. A single count supports this clonotype. Its cognate antigen has yet to be identified. No much larger clonotype is one base removed from it; base qualities were not supplied. One read alone lends weak support. In a library made to pick up alpha chains, this beta chain is a stray read with a size that means little. This sample was taken from a study of spatial heterogeneity in lung cancer (dated by TCRdb to the late 2010s). About the full investigation: The donors were some 72 patients from the lung TRACERx cohort who had early-stage, untreated non-small cell lung cancer. Follow-up PBMC samples were sequenced whenever available, with the median time to follow-up being around two years after resection. More beta-chain than alpha-chain transcripts were consistently detected, likely reflecting higher beta-chain transcript abundance. In the raw uncorrected reads, each unique combination of TCR and UMI appeared on average more than ten times. The study quantitatively compared TCR alpha and beta repertoires across multiple tumor regions, matched nontumor lung and blood in non-small cell lung cancer. The study linked features of the TCR repertoire to counts of nonsynonymous mutations, which were determined by whole-exome sequencing of tumor tissue. Both alpha and beta chains were TCR-sequenced in a few hundred tumor regions, under 85 matched nontumor lung samples and around 54 PBMC samples obtained at surgery. The study at large found these results: Comparisons of baseline and follow-up blood repertoires included only 15 or so patients. Ubiquitous expanded tumor TCRs were found in blood more often at tumor resection than at routine follow-up. Confirming at a functional level the hypothesis that regional TCRs recognize regional mutations was considered to require additional single-cell paired TCR alpha and beta sequencing.

The library was produced with 5' RACE. Sequencing was performed on a NextSeq 500. In the TCR library protocol, a unique molecular identifier was attached to each TCR cDNA molecule so that PCR and sequencing errors could be corrected. Turning to the authors' computational methods: Decombinator tools were used for TCR identification, UMI-based error correction and CDR3 extraction. TCRs above a frequency of 2 per 1,000, corresponding to the top 1% of the tumor frequency distribution, were defined as expanded. Rényi diversity was computed with the R vegan package after subsampling each repertoire 100 times to 5,000 TCRs. CDR3 similarity networks were built from amino acid triplet string-kernel similarity, with CDR3s being connected when pairwise similarity was above 0.82. TCRdb trimmed the raw reads at Q25, called clones with MiXCR and kept productive beta chains. Each CDR3 protein gets just one entry, which takes the most common genes and DNA from the rows behind it. V and J calls and clone size were set by TCRdb, not the authors. The sample table holds 2,600 or so distinct CDR3 sequences, of which 27% were seen once. Together, the top ten hold approximately 26% of the sample.

V gives up 6 bases and J gives up 3 bases, and the segment between their germline ends measures 15 bases. The CDR3 runs 15 amino acids, cysteine and phenylalanine included. The CDR3 DNA has 45 bases and is translated from base 1. The germline V gene supplies CDR1 MDHEN and CDR2 SYDVKM. The intended sense of this specimen's time point label: blood at routine non-recurrence follow-up after resection. For TCR sequencing, whole RNA was extracted from tumor and nontumor lung tissue, or from cryopreserved PBMC samples, and no cell sorting was done. Patients were selected for TCR sequencing only if sufficient RNA was available from at least two tumor regions.

The receptor's source is a male donor with early-stage non-small cell lung cancer. This specimen was PBMCs, taken at follow-up. The sequence links TRBV28 to TRBJ2-1, and possibly TRBD2, on 6 matching bases. The CDR3 is CASRPSGEVYNEQFF. The DNA sequence is TGTGCCAGCAGGCCCTCGGGGGAAGTCTACAATGAGCAGTTCTTC. Reference TRBV28 and TRBJ2-1 proteins supply the regions before and after the CDR3; the full variable domain is: DVKVTQSSRYLVKRTGEKVFLECVQDMDHENMFWYRQDPGLGLRLIYFSYDVKMKEKGDIPEGYSVSREKKERFSLILESASTNQTSMYLCASRPSGEVYNEQFFGPGTRLTVL.